Sequencing of this TCR beta chain was carried out in a study of blood T cell repertoires in COVID-19. As for the study in general: Specimens from acute and convalescent COVID-19 originated in the United States, Italy and Spain.

Clones were read by immunoSEQ multiplex PCR, and TCRdb kept only the in-frame ones, dropping some. The sample yields approximately 220,000 clones, about nine tenths seen once. Residents of 24 US areas, aged roughly 18 to 95 years, made up the participants. From germline, CDR1 is SGHDT and CDR2 YYEEEE. The CDR3 totals 15 residues. V dropped 2 bases and J dropped 8; count of bases not matched to a gene: 4. This sequence originates from a woman younger than 45 who had recovered from COVID-19. Sequenced sample: PBMCs or T cells enriched from blood (not recorded which). J is TRBJ2-1 and V is TRBV5-6; TRBD2 matches at 13 bases. CDR3 DNA sequence: TGTGCCAGCAGCTTCGGACTAGCGGGGGTATATGAGCAGTTCTTC. It translates to CASSFGLAGVYEQFF.